The rows below give T cell receptor beta chains drawn from one sample of a study of tumor and adjacent non-tumor tissue in lung cancer. MiXCR was run by TCRdb on the multiplex PCR reads, yielding one entry per CDR3 protein. Of some 200,000 distinct CDR3 sequences in the sample, less than 80% were seen once. The material sequenced was lung tumor tissue. All receptors derive from a man aged 55 to 70 with non-small cell lung cancer. Each CDR3 is given with its conserved first and last residue. D genes are given only for firm matches. Clone size is given for some rows only: seen once, a few or many times, or a class if the clone is expanded.

>TRBJ2-1|TRBV30|NA|TRBD2
CARGASGGKSSYNEQFF
TGTGCCCGAGGGGCTAGCGGGGGGAAGAGCTCCTACAATGAGCAGTTCTTC
>TRBJ2-3|TRBV5-1|few|NA
CASSLRMWTESTDTQYF
TGCGCCAGCAGCTTGCGGATGTGGACAGAAAGCACAGATACGCAGTATTTT
>TRBJ2-6|TRBV20-1|NA|TRBD1
CSASSGQGISGANVLTF
TGCAGTGCTAGCTCGGGACAGGGTATCTCTGGGGCCAACGTCCTGACTTTC
>TRBJ2-2|TRBV10-2|many|TRBD2
CASREAGGGGELFF
TGCGCCAGCCGGGAAGCGGGAGGTGGCGGGGAGCTGTTTTTT
>TRBJ1-5|TRBV30|NA|NA
CAWSMGGEGSQHF
TGTGCCTGGAGTATGGGTGGTGAGGGGTCCCAGCATTTT
>TRBJ2-7|TRBV11-2|NA|TRBD1
CASSLVWGQGFYEKFF
TGTGCCAGCAGCTTAGTGTGGGGACAGGGTTTCTACGAGAAGTTCTTC
>TRBJ1-1|TRBV11-1|once|NA
CASSLDRLVAEVFF
TGTGCCAGCAGCTTAGACAGGTTGGTGGCTGAAGTTTTCTTT
>TRBJ2-2|TRBV20-1|many|NA
CSAPATAGELFF
TGCAGTGCTCCCGCAACAGCCGGGGAGCTGTTTTTT
>TRBJ2-1|TRBV29-1|few|TRBD1
CSSSPGTGYNEQFF
TGCAGCTCTAGTCCCGGGACAGGCTACAATGAGCAGTTCTTC
>TRBJ1-6|TRBV29-1|NA|TRBD1
CSVKTGSSYYSPFHF
TGCAGCGTTAAGACAGGGAGCTCCTATTATTCACCCTTCCACTTT
>TRBJ1-2|TRBV19|NA|TRBD1
CASSSRDSLYGYTF
TGTGCCAGTAGTAGCCGGGACAGTCTCTATGGCTACACCTTC
>TRBJ2-3|TRBV4-1|few|TRBD1
CASSQARQGFADTQYF
TGCGCCAGCAGCCAAGCGAGACAGGGTTTTGCGGATACGCAGTATTTT
>TRBJ2-3|TRBV6-5|once|NA
CASRRGTTGTDKQYF
TGTGCCAGCAGGAGGGGGACTACCGGGACAGATAAGCAGTATTTT
>TRBJ2-6|TRBV6-5|NA|TRBD2
CASSLAGASSGTNVLAF
TGTGCCAGCAGTTTAGCGGGGGCCAGCTCTGGGACCAACGTCCTGGCTTTC
>TRBJ1-5|TRBV12-3/TRBV12-4|NA|NA
CASSLNMVGNQAQHF
TGTGCCAGCAGTTTAAACATGGTCGGCAATCAGGCCCAGCATTTT
>TRBJ2-5|TRBV11-3|many|TRBD1
CASSLGDRGGQYF
TGTGCCAGCAGCTTGGGGGACAGGGGAGGCCAGTACTTC
>TRBJ2-6|TRBV6-1|NA|NA
CASRASGANVVTF
TGTGCCAGCAGGGCTTCTGGGGCCAACGTCGTGACTTTC
>TRBJ2-4|TRBV4-3|NA|TRBD1
CASSQVDRVHKNIQYF
TGCGCCAGCAGCCAGGTTGACAGGGTGCACAAAAACATTCAGTACTTC
>TRBJ2-3|TRBV20-1|NA|NA
CSAPVAAITETQYF
TGCAGTGCCCCTGTGGCGGCTATCACAGAAACGCAGTATTTT
>TRBJ2-2|TRBV7-8|NA|TRBD2
CASSRGAAGASEELFF
TGTGCCAGCAGCCGGGGTGCCGCGGGAGCCTCCGAGGAGCTGTTTTTT
>TRBJ2-3|TRBV20-1|NA|TRBD2
CSASGRGGVADTQYF
TGCAGTGCTAGCGGGCGGGGGGGTGTCGCAGATACGCAGTATTTT
>TRBJ2-7|TRBV7-9|NA|NA
CASSLAGGILYEQYF
TGTGCCAGCAGCTTAGCAGGAGGCATACTCTACGAGCAGTACTTC
>TRBJ2-5|TRBV5-1|NA|TRBD2
CASSLVSSGGTYRETQYF
TGCGCCAGCAGCTTGGTGTCTAGCGGGGGGACATACCGAGAGACCCAGTACTTC
>TRBJ2-7|TRBV24-1|NA|TRBD1
CATSDPDRVSKQYF
TGTGCCACCAGTGACCCGGACAGGGTAAGCAAGCAGTACTTC
>TRBJ2-3|TRBV29-1|NA|NA
CSVQGVGQTDTQYF
TGCAGCGTCCAGGGAGTGGGACAAACAGATACGCAGTATTTT
>TRBJ2-7|TRBV4-2|few|TRBD2
CASSHTSGRAYEQYF
TGTGCCAGCAGCCACACTAGTGGGAGGGCCTACGAGCAGTACTTC
>TRBJ2-6|TRBV6-2/TRBV6-3|few|NA
CASSYEGGGANVLTF
TGTGCCAGCAGTTACGAAGGTGGTGGGGCCAACGTCCTGACTTTC
>TRBJ2-3|TRBV5-1|NA|TRBD2
CASSADTSTSGRLTTDTQYF
TGCGCTAGCAGCGCCGACACCTCAACAAGCGGGAGGTTAACCACAGATACGCAGTATTTT
>TRBJ1-2|TRBV6-1|NA|TRBD1
CASRTGQSYDYTF
TGTGCCAGTAGGACGGGACAGAGCTATGACTACACCTTC
>TRBJ2-7|TRBV5-5|NA|NA
CASSYSGDSFYEQYF
TGTGCCAGCAGCTATTCCGGAGACTCTTTTTACGAGCAGTACTTT
>TRBJ2-7|TRBV12-3/TRBV12-4|NA|NA
CASTPRSGGYEQYF
TGTGCCAGCACCCCCCGTAGCGGAGGCTACGAGCAGTACTTC
>TRBJ2-7|TRBV20-1|NA|NA
CSAGRLASPYERYF
TGCAGTGCTGGAAGGTTGGCGAGTCCCTACGAGCGGTACTTC
>TRBJ2-5|TRBV20-1|once|TRBD1
CSALPGQLIVEIQYF
TGCAGTGCTCTCCCGGGACAGCTAATTGTAGAGATCCAGTACTTC
>TRBJ1-5|TRBV20-1|NA|NA
CNPRRDPDNQPQHF
TGCAATCCTAGGAGGGACCCCGACAATCAGCCCCAGCATTTT
>TRBJ1-6|TRBV7-9|NA|TRBD1
CASSGTGACTNSPLHF
TGTGCCAGCAGCGGGACAGGGGCTTGTACGAATTCACCCCTCCACTTT
>TRBJ1-1|TRBV6-5|many|NA
CASSKRGTEAFF
TGTGCCAGCAGTAAGAGGGGTACTGAAGCTTTCTTT
>TRBJ2-5|TRBV12-3/TRBV12-4|NA|NA
CASSIPDTQETQYF
TGTGCCAGCAGTATCCCAGACACACAGGAGACCCAGTACTTC
>TRBJ1-1|TRBV7-8|NA|NA
CASKTQGGGTEAFF
TGTGCCAGCAAGACCCAGGGAGGTGGGACTGAAGCTTTCTTT
>TRBJ2-3|TRBV20-1|NA|TRBD1
CSASVFGSRGTDTQYF
TGCAGTGCTAGTGTGTTTGGTAGCAGGGGGACAGATACGCAGTATTTT
>TRBJ2-6|TRBV6-1|NA|NA
CASRAGSGANVLTF
TGTGCCAGCAGGGCAGGCTCTGGGGCCAACGTCCTGACTTTC
>TRBJ2-4|TRBV11-3|many|TRBD1
CASSSGGNRNIQYF
TGTGCCAGCAGCTCAGGGGGTAACAGAAACATTCAGTACTTC
>TRBJ1-4|TRBV11-3|few|NA
CASSPSPGVIEKPFF
TGTGCCAGCAGTCCCAGTCCGGGGGTAATCGAAAAACCGTTTTTT
>TRBJ1-2|TRBV6-5|NA|NA
CASNFEAGAFYGHTF
TGTGCCAGCAATTTTGAGGCAGGGGCGTTCTATGGCCACACCTTC
>TRBJ2-7|TRBV20-1|many|NA
CSASRRGNYEQYF
TGCAGTGCTAGTCGCCGGGGGAACTACGAGCAGTACTTC
>TRBJ1-5|TRBV20-1|once|TRBD1
CSATQGSYQPQHF
TGCAGTGCGACACAGGGGAGCTATCAGCCCCAGCATTTT
>TRBJ2-7|TRBV10-1|once|NA
CASSGDCGGEQYF
TGCGCCAGCAGTGGGGACTGCGGTGGGGAGCAGTACTTC
>TRBJ2-7|TRBV11-3|NA|TRBD2
CASSSPERGGLYEQYF
TGTGCCAGCAGCTCGCCTGAACGCGGGGGGCTCTACGAGCAGTACTTC
>TRBJ2-5|TRBV11-2|NA|NA
CASSPGRGMETQYF
TGTGCTAGCAGCCCGGGAAGGGGCATGGAGACCCAGTATTTC
>TRBJ1-6|TRBV6-5|NA|NA
CASRPHGGALTLHF
TGTGCCAGCAGGCCCCATGGGGGGGCATTAACCCTCCACTTT
>TRBJ1-2|TRBV5-1|NA|NA
CASNFSAGTANYGYTF
TGCGCCAGCAACTTCTCCGCCGGGACGGCTAACTATGGCTACACCTTC
>TRBJ1-2|TRBV28|NA|TRBD1
CASSSSRTGRRDGYTF
TGTGCCAGCAGTTCGTCACGGACAGGCCGCCGGGATGGCTACACCTTC
>TRBJ1-5|TRBV20-1|few|NA
CSAITYQEQPQHF
TGCAGTGCTATAACGTATCAGGAGCAGCCCCAGCATTTT
>TRBJ2-7|TRBV5-6|NA|TRBD1
CASSNDRGLYEQYF
TGTGCCAGCAGTAACGACAGGGGGCTCTACGAGCAGTACTTC
>TRBJ1-1|TRBV29-1|NA|NA
CSIEDGSPEAFF
TGCAGCATTGAAGATGGATCCCCTGAAGCTTTCTTT